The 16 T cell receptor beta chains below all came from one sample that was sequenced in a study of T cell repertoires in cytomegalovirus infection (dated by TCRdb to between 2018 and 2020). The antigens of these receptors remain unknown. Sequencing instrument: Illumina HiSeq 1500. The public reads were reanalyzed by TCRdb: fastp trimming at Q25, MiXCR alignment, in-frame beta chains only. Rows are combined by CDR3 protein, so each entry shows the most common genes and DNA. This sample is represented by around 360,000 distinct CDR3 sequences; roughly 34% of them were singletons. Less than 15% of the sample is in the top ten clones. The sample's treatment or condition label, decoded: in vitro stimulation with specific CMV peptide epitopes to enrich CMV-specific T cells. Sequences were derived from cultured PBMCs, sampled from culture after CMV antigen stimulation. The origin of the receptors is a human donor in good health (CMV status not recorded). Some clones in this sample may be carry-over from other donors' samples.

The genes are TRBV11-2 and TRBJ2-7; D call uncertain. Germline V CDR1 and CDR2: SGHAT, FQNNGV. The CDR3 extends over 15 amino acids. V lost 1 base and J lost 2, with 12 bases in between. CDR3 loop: CASSLGLSAAYEQYV. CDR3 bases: TGTGCCAGCAGCTTAGGGCTCTCCGCAGCCTACGAGCAGTACGTC.

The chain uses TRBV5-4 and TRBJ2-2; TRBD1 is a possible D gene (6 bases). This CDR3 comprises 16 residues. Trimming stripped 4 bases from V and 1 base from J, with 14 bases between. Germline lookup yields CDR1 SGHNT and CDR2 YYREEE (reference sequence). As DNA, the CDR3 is TGTGCCAGCAGCCTGGGGGTGACAGGGAACACCGGGGAGCTGTTTTTT. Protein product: CASSLGVTGNTGELFF.

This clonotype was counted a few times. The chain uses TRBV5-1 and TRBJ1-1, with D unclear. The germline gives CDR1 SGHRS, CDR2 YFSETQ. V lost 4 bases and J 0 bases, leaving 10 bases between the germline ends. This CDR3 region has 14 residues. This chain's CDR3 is CASSQIGLNTEAFF. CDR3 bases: TGCGCCAGCAGCCAGATAGGGTTGAACACTGAAGCTTTCTTT.

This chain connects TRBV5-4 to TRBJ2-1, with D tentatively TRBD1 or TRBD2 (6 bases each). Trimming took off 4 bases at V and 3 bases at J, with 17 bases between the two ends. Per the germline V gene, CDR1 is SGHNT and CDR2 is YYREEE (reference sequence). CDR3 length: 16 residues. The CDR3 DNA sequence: TGTGCCAGCAGCCGGGGGAGGACAGCCCTCTACAATGAGCAGTTCTTC. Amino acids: CASSRGRTALYNEQFF.

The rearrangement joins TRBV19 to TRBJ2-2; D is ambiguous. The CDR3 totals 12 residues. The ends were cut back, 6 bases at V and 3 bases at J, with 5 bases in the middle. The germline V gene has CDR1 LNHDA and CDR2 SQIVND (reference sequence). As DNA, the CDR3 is TGTGCCAGTAGGGGTGACACCGGGGAGCTGTTTTTT. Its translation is CASRGDTGELFF.

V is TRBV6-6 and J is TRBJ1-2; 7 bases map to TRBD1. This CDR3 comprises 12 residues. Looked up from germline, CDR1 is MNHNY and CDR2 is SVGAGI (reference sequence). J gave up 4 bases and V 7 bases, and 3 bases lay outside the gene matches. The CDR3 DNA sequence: TGTGCCAGCACGGGACAGACCTATGGCTACACCTTC. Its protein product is CASTGQTYGYTF.

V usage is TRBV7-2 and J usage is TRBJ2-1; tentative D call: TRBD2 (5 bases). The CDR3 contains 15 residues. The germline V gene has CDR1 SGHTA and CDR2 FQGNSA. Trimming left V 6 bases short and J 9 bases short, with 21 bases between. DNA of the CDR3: TGTGCCAGCAGTCTGCTTGTGGGAGAATGGGGTGAGCAGTTCTTC. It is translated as CASSLLVGEWGEQFF.

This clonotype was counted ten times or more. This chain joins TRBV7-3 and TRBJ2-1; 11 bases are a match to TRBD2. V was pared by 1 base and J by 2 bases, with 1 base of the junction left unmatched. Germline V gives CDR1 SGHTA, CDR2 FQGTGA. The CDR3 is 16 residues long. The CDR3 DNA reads TGTGCCAGCAGCTTAAAGGGACTAGCGGCCTACAATGAGCAGTTCTTC. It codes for CASSLKGLAAYNEQFF.

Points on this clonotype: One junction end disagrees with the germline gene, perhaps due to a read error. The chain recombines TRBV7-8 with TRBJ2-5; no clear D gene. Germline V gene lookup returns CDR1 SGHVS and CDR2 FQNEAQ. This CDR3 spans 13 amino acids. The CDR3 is CASSLRVKENQYF. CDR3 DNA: TGTGCCAGCAGCTTAAGAGTGAAGGAGAACCAGTACTTC.

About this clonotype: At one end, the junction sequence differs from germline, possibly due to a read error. The CDR3 sequence: CASSDGPGHPSF. The DNA of the CDR3 is TGTGCCAGCAGTGACGGACCGGGACATCCGTCCTTC. The V and J genes are TRBV6-6 and TRBJ1-2; a weak D match, TRBD1 (6 bases). Germline values: CDR1 MNHNY, CDR2 SVGAGI (reference sequence). The CDR3 has 12 amino acids.

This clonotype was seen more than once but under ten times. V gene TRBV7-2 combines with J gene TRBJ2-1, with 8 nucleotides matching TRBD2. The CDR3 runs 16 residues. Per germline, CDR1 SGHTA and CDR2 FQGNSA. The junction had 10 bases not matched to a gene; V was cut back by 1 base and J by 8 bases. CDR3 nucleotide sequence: TGTGCCAGCAGCTTAGGGGGTAGCGGGGCTTGGTATGAGCAGTTCTTC. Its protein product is CASSLGGSGAWYEQFF.

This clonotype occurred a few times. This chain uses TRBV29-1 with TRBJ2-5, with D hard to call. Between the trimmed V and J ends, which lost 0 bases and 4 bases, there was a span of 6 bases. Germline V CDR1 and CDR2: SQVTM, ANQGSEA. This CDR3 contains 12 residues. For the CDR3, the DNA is TGCAGCGTTGAAGAGAAGAGAGAGACCCAGTACTTC. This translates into CSVEEKRETQYF.

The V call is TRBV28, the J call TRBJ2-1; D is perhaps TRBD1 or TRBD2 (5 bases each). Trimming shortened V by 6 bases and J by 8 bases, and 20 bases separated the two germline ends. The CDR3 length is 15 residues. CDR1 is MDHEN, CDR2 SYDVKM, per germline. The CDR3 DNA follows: TGTGCCAGCAGCCCCGGGACCGTTTTAATGTATGAGCAGTTCTTC. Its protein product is CASSPGTVLMYEQFF. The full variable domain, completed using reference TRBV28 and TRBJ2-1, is DVKVTQSSRYLVKRTGEKVFLECVQDMDHENMFWYRQDPGLGLRLIYFSYDVKMKEKGDIPEGYSVSREKKERFSLILESASTNQTSMYLCASSPGTVLMYEQFFGPGTRLTVL.

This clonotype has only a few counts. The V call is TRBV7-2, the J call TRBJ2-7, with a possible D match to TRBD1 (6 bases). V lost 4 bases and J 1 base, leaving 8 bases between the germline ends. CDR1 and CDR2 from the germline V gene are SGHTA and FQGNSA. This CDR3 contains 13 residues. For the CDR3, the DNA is TGTGCCAGCAGCTACGACAGGTCCTACGAGCAGTACTTC. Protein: CASSYDRSYEQYF.

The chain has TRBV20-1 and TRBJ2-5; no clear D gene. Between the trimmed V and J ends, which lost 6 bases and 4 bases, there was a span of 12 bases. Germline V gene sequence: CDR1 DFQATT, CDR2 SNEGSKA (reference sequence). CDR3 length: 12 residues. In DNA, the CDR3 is TGCAGTGCCAGGACCCCGGCAGAGACCCAGTACTTC. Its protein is CSARTPAETQYF.

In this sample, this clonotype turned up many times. The CDR3 sequence: CASSLTGSTYNEQFF. For the CDR3, the DNA is TGTGCCAGCAGTTTGACAGGGTCCACCTACAATGAGCAGTTCTTC. This chain uses TRBV12-3 or TRBV12-4 with TRBJ2-1; 7 nucleotides align to TRBD1. This CDR3 region has 15 residues. Unmatched junction bases numbered 4, after V lost 3 bases and J lost 2 bases.